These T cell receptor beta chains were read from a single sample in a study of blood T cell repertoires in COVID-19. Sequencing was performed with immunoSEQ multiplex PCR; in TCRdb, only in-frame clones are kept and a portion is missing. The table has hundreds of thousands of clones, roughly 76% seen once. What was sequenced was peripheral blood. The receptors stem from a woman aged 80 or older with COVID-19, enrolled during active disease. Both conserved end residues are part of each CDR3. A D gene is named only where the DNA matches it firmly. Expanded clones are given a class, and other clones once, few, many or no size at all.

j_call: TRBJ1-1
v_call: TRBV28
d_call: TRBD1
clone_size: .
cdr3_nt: TGTGCCAGCAGTTTCGCCGGGACAGGGGGTGAAGCTTTCTTT
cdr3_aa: CASSFAGTGGEAFF

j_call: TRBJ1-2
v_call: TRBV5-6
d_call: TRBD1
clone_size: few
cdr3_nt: TGTGCCAGCGGGGTTAGGGGGCGGTTGAAGAACTATGGCTACACCTTC
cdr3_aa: CASGVRGRLKNYGYTF

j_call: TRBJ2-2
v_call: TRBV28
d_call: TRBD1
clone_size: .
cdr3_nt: TGTGCCAGCAGGACAGGGGGGACACGTCTCACCGGGGAGCTGTTTTTT
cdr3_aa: CASRTGGTRLTGELFF

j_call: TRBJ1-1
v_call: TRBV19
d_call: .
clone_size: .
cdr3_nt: TGTGCCAGTAGTACGGTGGGGGGTTACTGGACTGAAGCTTTCTTT
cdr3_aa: CASSTVGGYWTEAFF

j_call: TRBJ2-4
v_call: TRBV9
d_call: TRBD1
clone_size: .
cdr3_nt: TGTGCCAGCAGCGTATCGGGACAGGGCCACATTCAGTACTTC
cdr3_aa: CASSVSGQGHIQYF

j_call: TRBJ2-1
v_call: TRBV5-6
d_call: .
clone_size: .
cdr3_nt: TGTGCCAGCAGCTTGGGACAGGACTCCTACAATGAGCAGTTCTTC
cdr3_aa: CASSLGQDSYNEQFF

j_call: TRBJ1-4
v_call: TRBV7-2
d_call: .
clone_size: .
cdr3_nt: TGTGCCAGCAGCCTAAGTGGGCCAAGGGGTGGTGAAAAACTGTTTTTT
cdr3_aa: CASSLSGPRGGEKLFF

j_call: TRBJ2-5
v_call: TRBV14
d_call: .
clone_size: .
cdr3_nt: TGTGCCAGCAGCCAAGGGGCGACCCAGTACTTC
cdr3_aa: CASSQGATQYF

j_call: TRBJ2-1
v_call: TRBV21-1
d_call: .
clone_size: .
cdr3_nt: TGTGCCAGCAGCAAAGCGGGAGGGTACTTCAATGAGCAGTTCTTC
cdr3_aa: CASSKAGGYFNEQFF

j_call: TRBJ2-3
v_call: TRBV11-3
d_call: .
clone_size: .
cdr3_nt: TGTGCCAGCAGCTTCGGCAGGGGAGGGAGCACAGATACGCAGTATTTT
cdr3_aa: CASSFGRGGSTDTQYF

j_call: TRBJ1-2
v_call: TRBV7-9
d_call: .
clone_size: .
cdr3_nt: TGTGCCAGCAGCTTAGGGGGCACACGAGGAGACTATGGCTACACCTTC
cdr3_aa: CASSLGGTRGDYGYTF

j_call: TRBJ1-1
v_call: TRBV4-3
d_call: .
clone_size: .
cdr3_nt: TGCGCCAGCAGCCAAGATCTAGGAGGGTACACTGAAGCTTTCTTT
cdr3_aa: CASSQDLGGYTEAFF

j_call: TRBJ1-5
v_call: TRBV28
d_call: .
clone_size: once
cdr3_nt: TGTGCCAGCAGTACGACTCCCCAGCCCCAGCATTTT
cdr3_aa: CASSTTPQPQHF

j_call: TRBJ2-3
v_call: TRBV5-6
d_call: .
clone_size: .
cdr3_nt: TGTGCCAGCAGCCGGAGAGATACGCAGTATTTT
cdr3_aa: CASSRRDTQYF

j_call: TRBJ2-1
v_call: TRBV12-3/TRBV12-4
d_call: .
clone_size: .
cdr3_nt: TGTGCCAGCAGTTTTGAGGTTAACAATGAGCAGTTCTTC
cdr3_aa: CASSFEVNNEQFF

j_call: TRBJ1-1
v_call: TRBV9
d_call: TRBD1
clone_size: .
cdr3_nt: TGTGCCAGCGGACGGGACAGCATGAACACTGAAGCTTTCTTT
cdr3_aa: CASGRDSMNTEAFF

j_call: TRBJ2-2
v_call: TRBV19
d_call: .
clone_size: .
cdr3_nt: TGTGCCACAAAGGGAATCGGACAGCTCACCGGGGAGCTGTTTTTT
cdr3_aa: CATKGIGQLTGELFF

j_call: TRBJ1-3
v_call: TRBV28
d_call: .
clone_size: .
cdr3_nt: TGTGCCAGCAGTTTATCGGTTGGGGCCGGCGGCTCTGGAAACACCATATATTTT
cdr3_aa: CASSLSVGAGGSGNTIYF

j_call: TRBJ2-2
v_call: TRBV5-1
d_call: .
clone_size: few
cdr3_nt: TGCGCCAGCAGTCCTCAGACAGGTCAGAACACCGGGGAGCTGTTTTTT
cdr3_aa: CASSPQTGQNTGELFF

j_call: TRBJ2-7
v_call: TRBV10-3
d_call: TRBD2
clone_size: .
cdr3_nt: TGTGCCATCAGTGAGGGGACTAGCGGGAGCTACGAGCAGTACTTC
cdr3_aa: CAISEGTSGSYEQYF

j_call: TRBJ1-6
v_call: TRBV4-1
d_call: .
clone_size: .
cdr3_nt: TGCGCCAGCAGAAAGACGGAACAGGATAATTCACCCCTCCACTTT
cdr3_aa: CASRKTEQDNSPLHF

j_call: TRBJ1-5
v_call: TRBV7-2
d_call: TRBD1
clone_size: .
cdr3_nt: TGTGCCAGCAGCTTGGACAGGGGCAATCAGCCCCAGCATTTT
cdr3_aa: CASSLDRGNQPQHF